A single sample is the source of the 2 T cell receptor beta chains below, sequenced in a study of T cell repertoires in ileal Crohn's disease. Method: immunoSEQ multiplex PCR; TCRdb's copy keeps in-frame clones and lacks some. The repertoire holds fewer than 6,500 clones, with roughly four fifths as singletons. Material for sequencing was ileal tissue. The receptors shown here come from an adult with Crohn's disease.

The genes are TRBV27 and TRBJ2-1; D not resolved. The CDR3 totals 13 residues. Looked up from germline, CDR1 is MNHEY and CDR2 is SMNVEV (reference sequence). The V end was cut by 2 bases, the J end by 8 bases, with 10 bases between. The CDR3 bases are TGTGCCAGCAGTTTAATTTGGGAAGATGAGCAGTTCTTC. This codes for CASSLIWEDEQFF.

The V call is TRBV30, the J call TRBJ2-7, with D possibly TRBD2 on 7 matching bases. This CDR3 has 14 residues. From germline, CDR1 is GTSNPN and CDR2 SVGIG (reference sequence). Trimming left V 5 bases short and J 2 bases short, with 16 bases between. CDR3 DNA: TGTGCCTGGCGCCGCGGGGGCGCCCCCTACGAGCAGTACTTC. Its translation: CAWRRGGAPYEQYF.